One and the same sample provided the 21 T cell receptor beta chains below, sequenced in a study of cytomegalovirus exposure and HLA in healthy donors (dated by TCRdb to 2016 to 2017). Libraries were prepared through the immunoSEQ multiplex PCR assay. A mixture of 60 forward primers for TCR Vbeta segments and 13 reverse primers for TCR Jbeta segments was used in the multiplex PCR. This is the immuneACCESS table as TCRdb keeps it, with only in-frame sequences that have V and J called. A part of the clones is gone; compared with another copy, unresolved V genes explain less than half, and the rest is unexplained. This sample gives 150,000 to 180,000 clones in total; 65% to 80% of them show up just once. Clones ranked in the top ten supply 2.8% of the sample. The specimen was PBMCs. The receptors come from a man between 18 and 29 years old in good health and CMV-seronegative.

The chain recombines TRBV6-6 with TRBJ1-1, with D possibly being TRBD1 (5 bases). CDR1 MNHNY and CDR2 SVGAGI come from the germline V gene (reference sequence). Deletions cut 2 bases from V and 1 base from J, with 11 bases between. The CDR3 length is 15 residues. DNA of the CDR3: TGTGCCAGCAGTTACGGGTCAGGGTCGAACACTGAAGCTTTCTTT. Its translation is CASSYGSGSNTEAFF.

This clone was observed a few times. The J gene is TRBJ2-6, the V gene TRBV11-2; perhaps TRBD1 as D (6 bases). V lost 1 base to trimming and J lost 4 bases, with 20 bases between them. The CDR3 is 19 residues long. The germline gives CDR1 SGHAT, CDR2 FQNNGV. The CDR3 protein is CASSLGRWGQAAGANVLTF. DNA of the CDR3: TGTGCCAGCAGCTTAGGAAGATGGGGGCAGGCAGCCGGGGCCAACGTCCTGACTTTC.

The chain links TRBV7-9 to TRBJ1-1; D not resolved. Germline V CDR1 and CDR2: SEHNR, FQNEAQ (reference sequence). The CDR3 has 11 residues. Trimming took off 1 base at V and 12 bases at J, with 9 bases between the two ends. CDR3: CASSLGQNPFF. Written as DNA, the CDR3 is TGTGCCAGCAGCTTAGGGCAGAACCCTTTCTTT. Filled out from reference TRBV7-9 and TRBJ1-1, the complete variable domain reads DTGVSQNPRHKITKRGQNVTFRCDPISEHNRLYWYRQTLGQGPEFLTYFQNEAQLEKSRLLSDRFSAERPKGSFSTLEIQRTEQGDSAMYLCASSLGQNPFFGQGTRLTVV.

The rearrangement links TRBV9 to TRBJ2-2; 8 positions agree with TRBD1. Germline V gives CDR1 SGDLS, CDR2 YYNGEE. CDR3 length: 16 residues. The junction had 8 bases not matched to a gene; V was cut back by 4 bases and J by 3 bases. The CDR3 here is CASSPRTGSYTGELFF. CDR3 sequence (DNA): TGTGCCAGCAGCCCGCGGACAGGGTCGTACACCGGGGAGCTGTTTTTT.

The rearrangement joins TRBV4-1 to TRBJ2-7; D possibly corresponds to TRBD1 (6 bases). The CDR3 has 16 amino acids. V was cut by 0 bases and J by 3 bases, with 15 bases left in between. CDR1 and CDR2 from the germline V gene are MGHRA and YSYEKL. The CDR3 sequence: CASSQENRGGLYEQYF. The CDR3 bases are TGCGCCAGCAGCCAAGAGAACCGTGGGGGCCTCTACGAGCAGTACTTC.

V usage is TRBV6-6 and J usage is TRBJ1-4; 9 bases line up with TRBD1. CDR1 and CDR2 from the germline V gene are MNHNY and SVGAGI (reference sequence). The CDR3 sequence is 16 residues long. V shed 0 bases and J 7 bases; nucleotides not matched to a gene: 6. CDR3: CASSYSTGGLGEKLFF. In DNA, the CDR3 is TGTGCCAGCAGTTACTCGACAGGGGGTTTAGGTGAAAAACTGTTTTTT.

The chain uses TRBV5-4 and TRBJ1-3, with a possible D match to TRBD1 (5 bases). Germline loops: CDR1 SGHNT, CDR2 YYREEE (reference sequence). The ends were cut back, 5 bases at V and 1 base at J, with 13 bases in the middle. The CDR3 length is 15 residues. The CDR3 coding sequence is TGTGCCAGCAGTCGCGGAGGGGATTCTGGAAACACCATATATTTT. Amino acid sequence: CASSRGGDSGNTIYF.

This clone has a handful of counts. The V call is TRBV6-5, the J call TRBJ1-2; D call uncertain. This CDR3 is built from 15 residues. Deletions cut 0 bases from V and 2 bases from J, with 10 bases between. Germline V gene data show CDR1 as MNHEY and CDR2 as SVGAGI. CDR3 region: CASSYSMAGNYGYTF. CDR3 DNA sequence: TGTGCCAGCAGTTACTCGATGGCGGGGAACTATGGCTACACCTTC.

The V and J genes are TRBV29-1 and TRBJ1-6, with TRBD1 matching over 8 bases. CDR3 length: 14 residues. Germline V lookup: CDR1 SQVTM, CDR2 ANQGSEA. The V segment lost 7 bases and the J segment 4 bases; nucleotides outside the gene matches: 6. CDR3 loop: CSEGQEGYNSPLHF. The CDR3 DNA follows: TGCAGCGAGGGACAGGAGGGTTATAATTCACCCCTCCACTTT. Full variable domain (rest looked up from reference TRBV29-1 and TRBJ1-6): SAVISQKPSRDICQRGTSLTIQCQVDSQVTMMFWYRQQPGQSLTLIATANQGSEATYESGFVIDKFPISRPNLTFSTLTVSNMSPEDSSIYLCSEGQEGYNSPLHFGNGTRLTVT.

The V call is TRBV27, the J call TRBJ1-5, with a possible D match to TRBD1 (6 bases). V was clipped by 3 bases and J by 9 bases, with 15 bases between them. CDR3 length equals 14 residues. In germline, CDR1 is MNHEY, CDR2 SMNVEV (reference sequence). The DNA of the CDR3 is TGTGCCAGCAGTTTGGCAGGGGCTAGTCGGCCCCAGCATTTT. Protein: CASSLAGASRPQHF.

The V gene is TRBV5-5, the J gene TRBJ2-4; maybe TRBD2 (5 bases). V lost 4 bases to trimming and J lost 1 base, with 18 bases between them. The CDR3 is 17 residues long. The V gene's germline CDR1 is SGHKS and CDR2 YYEKEE (reference sequence). CDR3 nucleotides: TGTGCCAGCAGCCCGGGGTCTCCCCTTCTCGCCAAAAACATTCAGTACTTC. Amino acids: CASSPGSPLLAKNIQYF.

This clone is a singleton in its sample. This chain links TRBV6-4 with TRBJ2-1; no definite D call. V lost 2 bases to trimming and J lost 4 bases, with 9 bases between them. The CDR3 contains 14 residues. From germline, CDR1 is MRHNA and CDR2 SNTAGT. CDR3 sequence: CASSDRNGYNEQFF. The CDR3, as DNA: TGTGCCAGCAGTGACAGGAACGGGTACAATGAGCAGTTCTTC.

This chain links TRBV5-1 with TRBJ1-2; TRBD1 aligns across 9 bases. The CDR3 covers 16 residues. The ends lost 1 base at V and 5 bases at J; junction bases unmatched: 9. The germline V gene has CDR1 SGHRS and CDR2 YFSETQ. The CDR3 region has the DNA TGCGCCAGCAGCTTGTCGCCCACAGGGGGCGCGTATGGCTACACCTTC. Its translation is CASSLSPTGGAYGYTF.

V and J are TRBV2 and TRBJ1-2, with 9 nucleotides matching TRBD1. Trimming at V came to 6 bases and at J to 3 bases, leaving 8 bases not matched to a gene. The germline V gene has CDR1 SNHLY and CDR2 FYNNEI. The CDR3 consists of 15 residues. The CDR3 nucleotides read TGTGCCAGCAGGGAGAGGACAGGGGATCACTATGGCTACACCTTC. It yields the protein CASRERTGDHYGYTF.

The J gene is TRBJ1-1, the V gene TRBV7-9; no clear D. This CDR3 has 15 residues. Trimming removed 1 base at V and 0 bases at J, with 9 bases between. Germline V gene sequence: CDR1 SEHNR, CDR2 FQNEAQ (reference sequence). This CDR3 reads CASSLGGGVNTEAFF. DNA of the CDR3: TGTGCCAGCAGCTTAGGTGGAGGTGTGAACACTGAAGCTTTCTTT. The full variable domain, in which reference TRBV7-9 and TRBJ1-1 provide the parts outside the CDR3, is DTGVSQNPRHKITKRGQNVTFRCDPISEHNRLYWYRQTLGQGPEFLTYFQNEAQLEKSRLLSDRFSAERPKGSFSTLEIQRTEQGDSAMYLCASSLGGGVNTEAFFGQGTRLTVV.

There are a few counts of this clone. At the DNA level, this CDR3 is encoded by other sequences in the same sample as well. This rearrangement joins TRBV27 to TRBJ1-6; D might be TRBD1 (6 bases). Germline loops: CDR1 MNHEY, CDR2 SMNVEV (reference sequence). The CDR3 is 12 residues long. The V and J ends lost 6 bases and 10 bases respectively, with 10 bases between them. The CDR3 loop reads CASRQGNSPLHF. CDR3 DNA sequence: TGTGCCAGCAGACAGGGAAACTCACCCCTCCACTTT.

This rearrangement joins TRBV10-2 to TRBJ2-7, with 7 bases matching TRBD1. Germline loops: CDR1 WSHSY, CDR2 SAAADI. Losses at the gene ends were 3 bases for V and 2 bases for J; bases not matched to a gene: 10. This CDR3 spans 16 amino acids. The CDR3 bases are TGCGCCAGCAGTGACACACCGAACAGGGGTCCCTACGAGCAGTACTTC. Encoded protein: CASSDTPNRGPYEQYF.

The chain links TRBV11-2 to TRBJ2-7, with 12 bases matching TRBD1. This CDR3 region has 14 residues. V lost 0 bases to trimming and J lost 13 bases; unmatched junction nucleotides: 7. In germline, CDR1 is SGHAT, CDR2 FQNNGV. The CDR3 bases are TGTGCCAGCAGCTTAGAAGGCCCGGGACAGGGGGCTTACTTC. Its protein is CASSLEGPGQGAYF.

The rearrangement joins TRBV9 to TRBJ1-1; tentative D call: TRBD1 (6 bases). With 2 bases removed from V and 10 bases from J, the gap between germline ends came to 12 bases. This CDR3 region has 12 residues. From germline, CDR1 is SGDLS and CDR2 YYNGEE. The CDR3 DNA is TGTGCCAGCAGCGTTCCGGGCAGGGGAGCTTTCTTT. As protein: CASSVPGRGAFF.

The rearrangement links TRBV4-2 to TRBJ2-6; tentative D call: TRBD2 (5 bases). Germline V lookup: CDR1 LGHNA, CDR2 YNFKEQ. Trimming removed 0 bases from V and 2 bases from J, with 8 bases in between. The CDR3 has 16 amino acids. The CDR3 bases are TGTGCCAGCAGCCAAGATGACGGGGCTGGGGCCAACGTCCTGACTTTC. This translates into CASSQDDGAGANVLTF.

V usage is TRBV7-9 and J usage is TRBJ2-1; maybe TRBD1 (6 bases). The CDR3 has 15 amino acids. In germline, CDR1 is SEHNR, CDR2 FQNEAQ (reference sequence). Trimming left V 0 bases short and J 4 bases short, with 10 bases between. CDR3 sequence reads: CASSLAGTPYNEQFF. As DNA, the CDR3 is TGTGCCAGCAGCTTAGCGGGGACACCTTACAATGAGCAGTTCTTC.